This TCR beta chain was identified during a study of human T cells and chemical hapten exposure. This sample's time point: patch test 1, 2 weeks after DPC sensitization. As to treatment: therapeutic diphenylcyclopropenone sensitization with weekly scalp DPC. This clonotype was recorded a few times. TCRdb passed the RACE reads through MiXCR, listing each CDR3 protein once. This sample has about 360,000 distinct CDR3 sequences, with under 9% found just once. Germline values: CDR1 SGHKS, CDR2 YYEKEE (reference sequence). The CDR3 covers 16 residues. J was trimmed by 3 bases and V by 1 base; bases with no gene match: 7.

Sequenced material: whole blood, taken in connection with sensitization to the hapten diphenylcyclopropenone (DPC). This TCR was sampled from a woman younger than 30 with alopecia areata. Some clones in this sample may be carry-over from other donors' samples. J is TRBJ2-1 and V is TRBV5-5; TRBD1 matches 7 bases. In DNA form, the CDR3 reads TGTGCCAGCAGCTTGACGACAGGGAAATTCTACAATGAGCAGTTCTTC. Translated: CASSLTTGKFYNEQFF.